This T cell receptor beta chain originates from a study of blood T cell repertoires in COVID-19. In the study overall: The samples span acute and convalescent COVID-19 from the United States, Italy and Spain.

Everyone who took part was 18 to 89 years old, and they came from about two dozen US areas. CDR1 and CDR2 from the germline V gene are MGHDK and SYGVNS. The ends lost 4 bases at V and 4 bases at J; junction bases unmatched: 7. The CDR3 has 15 residues. Sequenced by immunoSEQ multiplex PCR; TCRdb stores in-frame clones only, minus some. The table records 250,000 to 400,000 clones, 85% of them present only once. The source of this sequence is a woman in her 30s who had been exposed to COVID-19. The sample taken for sequencing was PBMCs or T cells enriched from blood (not recorded which). The chain combines TRBV25-1 with TRBJ1-1; 9 bases are a match to TRBD1. The CDR3 here is CASSVQGAEGTEAFF. The CDR3 coding sequence is TGTGCCAGCAGTGTACAGGGGGCGGAAGGCACTGAAGCTTTCTTT.